What follows are 2 T cell receptor beta chains derived from one specimen sequenced in a study of T cells after yellow fever vaccination. Via MiXCR, TCRdb re-called the 5' RACE reads, giving one row per CDR3 protein. Altogether roughly 160,000 distinct CDR3 sequences are present, roughly a tenth being singletons, with the ten largest covering roughly 36%. The sample was CD8+ T cells sorted from PBMCs, taken 45 days after the yellow fever booster vaccination. All receptors derive from a man younger than 35 who received the YFV17D yellow fever vaccine.

This clonotype showed up just a few times. The rearrangement links TRBV6-5 to TRBJ2-1; 8 bases agree with TRBD1. Trimming took 6 bases from V and 8 from J; bases not matched to a gene: 12. The CDR3 consists of 15 residues. Germline CDR1 MNHEY, CDR2 SVGAGI. CDR3 amino acids: CASSPAPDRVDEQFF. CDR3 bases: TGTGCCAGCAGCCCAGCCCCGGACAGGGTAGATGAGCAGTTCTTC.

The chain uses TRBV15 and TRBJ2-7, with 10 bases identical to TRBD1. J lost 1 base, V lost 6 bases, and 3 bases had no gene match. The CDR3 contains 14 residues. The germline CDR1 and CDR2 sequences are LNHNV and YYDKDF (reference sequence). CDR3 loop: CATRGTGESYEQYF. The CDR3 bases are TGTGCCACCAGAGGGACAGGGGAGTCCTACGAGCAGTACTTC.